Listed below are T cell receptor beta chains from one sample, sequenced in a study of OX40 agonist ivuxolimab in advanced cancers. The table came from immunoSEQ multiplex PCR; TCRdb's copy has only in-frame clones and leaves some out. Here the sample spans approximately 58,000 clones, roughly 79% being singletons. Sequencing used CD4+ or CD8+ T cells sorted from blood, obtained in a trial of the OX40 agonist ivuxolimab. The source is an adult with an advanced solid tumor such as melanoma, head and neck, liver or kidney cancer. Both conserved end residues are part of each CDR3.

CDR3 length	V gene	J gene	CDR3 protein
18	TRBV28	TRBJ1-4	CASSLYRSGFIANEKLFF
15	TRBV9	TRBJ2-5	CASSVAGQGRETQYF
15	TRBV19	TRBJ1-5	CASSAQGAAGQPQHF
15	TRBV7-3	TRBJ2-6	CASSPVLSGANVLTF
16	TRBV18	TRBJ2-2	CASSRLEGSSAGELFF
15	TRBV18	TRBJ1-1	CASSPSGQKNTEAFF
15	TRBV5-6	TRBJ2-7	CASSLEGLADYEQYF
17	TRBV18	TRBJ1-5	CASSPPRTGQGGQPQHF
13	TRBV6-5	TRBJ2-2	CATYDTNTGELFF
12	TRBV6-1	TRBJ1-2	CASSDSQRGYTF
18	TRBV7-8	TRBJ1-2	CASSVASVQGRANYGYTF
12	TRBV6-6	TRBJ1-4	CTSSYSGEKLFF
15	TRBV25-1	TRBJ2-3	CASSEYKGATDTQYF
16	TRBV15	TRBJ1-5	CATSWGTGRVNQPQHF
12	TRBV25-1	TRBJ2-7	CASSGNSYEQYF
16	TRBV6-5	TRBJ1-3	CASSYSGHASGNTIYF
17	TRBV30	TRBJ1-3	CAWSVIGGSISGNTIYF
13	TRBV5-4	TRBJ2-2	CASSLGGAGELFF
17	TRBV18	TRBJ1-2	CASSPPPTTVGNYGYTF
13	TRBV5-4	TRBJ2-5	CASSLGGAETQYF
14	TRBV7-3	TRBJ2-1	CASSLSQTPNEQFF
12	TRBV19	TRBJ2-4	CASRGFGNIQYF
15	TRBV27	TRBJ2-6	CASRPTGAGANVLTF
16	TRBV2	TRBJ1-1	CASRPGTPALNTEAFF
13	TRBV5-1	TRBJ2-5	CASRQQGVETQYF
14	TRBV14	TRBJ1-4	CASSQVGTGEKLFF
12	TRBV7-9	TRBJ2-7	CASSPIGGEQYF
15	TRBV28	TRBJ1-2	CASRWGDSTNYGYTF
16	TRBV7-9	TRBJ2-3	CASSRDSLISTDTQYF
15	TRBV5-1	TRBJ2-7	CASSQWDRGLYEQYF
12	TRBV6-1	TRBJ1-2	CASSPQGAGYTF
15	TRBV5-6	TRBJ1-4	CASSLAAGEGEKLFF
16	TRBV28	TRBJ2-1	CASSLVSGGSYNEQFF
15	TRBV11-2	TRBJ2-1	CASSLRGVSYNEQFF
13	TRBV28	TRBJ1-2	CASSTGADYGYTF
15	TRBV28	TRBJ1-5	CASSLSGGGNQPQHF
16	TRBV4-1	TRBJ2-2	CASSQEGGSNTGELFF
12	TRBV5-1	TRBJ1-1	CASSLTGVEAFF
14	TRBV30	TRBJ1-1	CAWSPGQGDTEAFF
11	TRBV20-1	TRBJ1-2	CSANLGRGYTF
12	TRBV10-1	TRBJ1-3	CASSESGNTIYF
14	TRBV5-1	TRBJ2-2	CASSRSLGTGELFF
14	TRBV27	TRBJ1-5	CASSPNGADQPQHF
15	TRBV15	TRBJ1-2	CATGRRTGVNYGYTF
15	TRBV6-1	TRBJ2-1	CASSAGLAGGLEQFF
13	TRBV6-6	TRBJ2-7	CASRTGGSYEQYF